Below, 16 T cell receptor beta chains from the same sample are listed, as sequenced in a study of shared clonotypes between healthy human individuals. Libraries were prepared by immunoSEQ multiplex PCR; TCRdb keeps only in-frame clonotypes and omits some of them. The repertoire holds 500,000 or so clones, approximately 95% seen once, with under 0.065% in the top ten. Sequencing was done on a sample of naive CD4+ T cells sorted from blood. Indicated subset: CD45RA+ positively selected. These receptors originate from a woman under 40 in good health.

Points on this clone: At one of its ends the junction is not consistent with the germline gene, which may arise from a read error. The J gene is TRBJ2-4, the V gene TRBV19; TRBD1 agrees at 9 bases. The CDR3 covers 14 residues. CDR1 is LNHDA, CDR2 SQIVND, per germline (reference sequence). CDR3: CASSISGQGNIQYF. DNA of the CDR3: TGTGCCAGTAGTATCTCGGGACAGGGAAACATTCAATACTTC.

The rearrangement uses TRBV5-1 and TRBJ2-2; 11 bases align to TRBD2. V was clipped by 4 bases and J by 8 bases; unmatched bases: 10. Germline V gives CDR1 SGHRS, CDR2 YFSETQ. CDR3 length: 16 amino acids. This CDR3 is CASSLLTSGNAGELFF. DNA for the CDR3: TGCGCCAGCAGCCTACTGACTAGCGGGAATGCGGGGGAGCTGTTTTTT. Based on the CDR3 plus reference TRBV5-1 and TRBJ2-2, the full variable domain is KAGVTQTPRYLIKTRGQQVTLSCSPISGHRSVSWYQQTPGQGLQFLFEYFSETQRNKGNFPGRFSGRQFSNSRSEMNVSTLELGDSALYLCASSLLTSGNAGELFFGEGSRLTVL.

Comment on this clone: Other DNA sequences from this sample encode an identical CDR3 as well. This chain links TRBV14 with TRBJ2-1, with TRBD1 matching over 7 bases. The junction had 6 bases not matched to a gene; V was cut back by 3 bases and J by 4 bases. Per germline, CDR1 SGHDN and CDR2 FVKESK. The CDR3 runs to 15 residues. For the CDR3, the DNA is TGTGCCAGCAGCCAGGGAACAGGGGCGTACAATGAGCAGTTCTTC. Translated, it gives CASSQGTGAYNEQFF.

This clone was observed a single time. V usage is TRBV9 and J usage is TRBJ1-1; TRBD1 is a possible D gene (5 bases). Per the germline V gene, CDR1 is SGDLS and CDR2 is YYNGEE. Trimming took off 0 bases at V and 2 bases at J, with 11 bases between the two ends. The CDR3 runs 15 residues. In DNA form, the CDR3 reads TGTGCCAGCAGCGTAGTATGGGGGACCAACACTGAAGCTTTCTTT. Amino acids: CASSVVWGTNTEAFF.

This clone was counted only a few times. This sequence joins TRBV5-4 and TRBJ1-2; D perhaps matches TRBD1 (6 bases). The V end lost 4 bases, the J end lost 2 bases, and 15 bases lay between the germline ends. CDR1 and CDR2 from the germline V gene are SGHNT and YYREEE (reference sequence). The CDR3 runs to 15 residues. This chain's CDR3 is CASSREQGTNYGYTF. CDR3 sequence (DNA): TGTGCCAGCAGCAGAGAACAGGGCACGAACTATGGCTACACCTTC.

This clone has a single count. Here the CDR3 reads CASSNPTETSYEQYF. DNA for the CDR3: TGTGCCAGCAGTAATCCGACAGAAACCTCCTACGAGCAGTACTTC. The chain recombines TRBV28 with TRBJ2-7; possible D gene TRBD1, 5 bases. This CDR3 region has 15 residues. The V gene lost 5 bases and the J gene lost 0 bases, with 14 bases spanning the gap. Germline CDR1 is MDHEN and CDR2 is SYDVKM.

The chain links TRBV28 to TRBJ1-5, with 9 bases that match TRBD1. V gave up 6 bases and J gave up 2 bases; unmatched junction bases: 2. Germline assignment: CDR1 MDHEN and CDR2 SYDVKM. The CDR3 extends over 14 amino acids. Here the CDR3 reads CASRRDRGNQPQHF. In nucleotides, the CDR3 is TGTGCCAGCAGGCGGGACAGGGGCAATCAGCCCCAGCATTTT. The variable domain in full, completed from reference TRBV28 and TRBJ1-5, reads DVKVTQSSRYLVKRTGEKVFLECVQDMDHENMFWYRQDPGLGLRLIYFSYDVKMKEKGDIPEGYSVSREKKERFSLILESASTNQTSMYLCASRRDRGNQPQHFGDGTRLSIL.

The chain combines TRBV5-4 with TRBJ2-3, with TRBD1 identical over 8 bases. The CDR3 contains 14 residues. V shed 1 base and J 2 bases; nucleotides not matched to a gene: 0. Germline V gene lookup returns CDR1 SGHNT and CDR2 YYREEE (reference sequence). CDR3 coding DNA: TGTGCCAGCAGCTTGCAGGGGGCCACAGATACGCAGTATTTT. Its protein is CASSLQGATDTQYF. The variable domain in full, completed from reference TRBV5-4 and TRBJ2-3, reads ETGVTQSPTHLIKTRGQQVTLRCSSQSGHNTVSWYQQALGQGPQFIFQYYREEENGRGNFPPRFSGLQFPNYSSELNVNALELDDSALYLCASSLQGATDTQYFGPGTRLTVL.

The chain links TRBV20-1 to TRBJ1-3, with D unclear. In germline, CDR1 is DFQATT, CDR2 SNEGSKA (reference sequence). With 3 bases removed from V and 2 bases from J, the gap between germline ends came to 2 bases. The CDR3 runs to 11 residues. CDR3 nucleotides: TGCAGTGCTAGCGCTGGAAACACCATATATTTT. Residues: CSASAGNTIYF.

The sample holds one count of this clone. The chain combines TRBV13 with TRBJ2-1; 10 bases match TRBD2. Germline CDR1 and CDR2: PRHDT and FYEKMQ (reference sequence). The CDR3 is 15 residues long. J was trimmed by 8 bases and V by 5 bases; bases with no gene match: 9. The CDR3 DNA follows: TGTGCCAGCAGCCCCCCTAGCGGGAGTTATGATGAGCAGTTCTTC. Translating gives CASSPPSGSYDEQFF.

The chain is built from TRBV6-5 and TRBJ1-2; D is perhaps TRBD1 (6 bases). V shed 5 bases and J shed 6 bases, with 19 bases lying between them. This CDR3 spans 15 amino acids. Germline CDR1 and CDR2: MNHEY and SVGAGI. The CDR3 region is CASSRTHLSGDGYTF. CDR3 coding DNA: TGTGCCAGCAGTCGAACTCATCTATCAGGGGATGGCTACACCTTC.

The CDR3 DNA follows: TGTGCCAGCAGCGAAGTCAGGGGCAAGGCCTACGAGCAGTACTTC. This sequence encodes CASSEVRGKAYEQYF. The V gene is TRBV11-2, the J gene TRBJ2-7; a possible D gene is TRBD1 (6 bases). Trimming took 5 bases from V and 2 from J, leaving 16 bases between them. This CDR3 has 15 residues. CDR1 SGHAT and CDR2 FQNNGV come from the germline V gene. Based on the CDR3 plus reference TRBV11-2 and TRBJ2-7, the full variable domain is EAGVAQSPRYKIIEKRQSVAFWCNPISGHATLYWYQQILGQGPKLLIQFQNNGVVDDSQLPKDRFSAERLKGVDSTLKIQPAKLEDSAVYLCASSEVRGKAYEQYFGPGTRLTVT.

This sequence joins TRBV15 and TRBJ1-2, with D hard to call. CDR1 is LNHNV, CDR2 YYDKDF, per germline (reference sequence). V was shortened by 3 bases and J by 0 bases, with 11 bases between the two germline ends. The CDR3 covers 15 residues. This chain's CDR3 is CATSSQISPNYGYTF. DNA for the CDR3: TGTGCCACCAGCAGCCAAATAAGCCCTAACTATGGCTACACCTTC.

This chain connects TRBV19 to TRBJ2-6; 7 bases match TRBD1. Unmatched junction bases numbered 19, after V lost 8 bases and J lost 0 bases. Germline V gene lookup returns CDR1 LNHDA and CDR2 SQIVND (reference sequence). The CDR3 is made up of 20 amino acids. In nucleotides, the CDR3 is TGTGCCAGTGGGTGGGCGACAGGGCGCCTAAAGAGCTCTGGGGCCAACGTCCTGACTTTC. Translated: CASGWATGRLKSSGANVLTF.

The chain joins TRBV2 to TRBJ1-4; D uncertain. From germline, CDR1 is SNHLY and CDR2 FYNNEI. The CDR3 is 14 residues long. The V end lost 6 bases, the J end lost 4 bases, and 12 bases lay between the germline ends. This CDR3 reads CASRVGTGNEKLFF. CDR3 nucleotide sequence: TGTGCCAGCAGGGTGGGTACGGGTAATGAAAAACTGTTTTTT.

The chain is built from TRBV7-9 and TRBJ2-7; 7 positions agree with TRBD2. The junction had 9 bases not matched to a gene; V was cut back by 3 bases and J by 7 bases. In germline, CDR1 is SEHNR, CDR2 FQNEAQ (reference sequence). The CDR3 totals 14 residues. The CDR3 sequence is CASSFGAGDREQYF. The CDR3, as DNA: TGTGCCAGCAGCTTTGGGGCGGGAGATAGGGAGCAGTACTTC.